A single sample gave rise to the 24 T cell receptor beta chains below, sequenced in a study of blood T cell repertoires in COVID-19. The data were produced by immunoSEQ multiplex PCR, yet TCRdb's version contains in-frame clones alone and is incomplete. The sample shows some 140,000 clones, 79% of them seen only once. The sequenced sample was peripheral blood. The receptors originated from a man aged 60 to 69 with acute or convalescent COVID-19.

The chain carries TRBV10-3 and TRBJ2-1, with 7 positions matching TRBD1. Germline loops: CDR1 ENHRY, CDR2 SYGVKD. The CDR3 runs 13 residues. J was trimmed by 12 bases and V by 10 bases; bases with no gene match: 15. The DNA for the CDR3 is TGTGCCACCTCTTCCAGGGACAGCCGGGGGCAGTTCTTC. Its translation is CATSSRDSRGQFF.

The V and J genes are TRBV5-6 and TRBJ1-2; no firm D call. The V end lost 1 base, the J end lost 5 bases, and 12 bases lay between the germline ends. Germline assignment: CDR1 SGHDT and CDR2 YYEEEE. This CDR3 is built from 14 residues. The CDR3 spells CASSLSIMAYGYTF. CDR3 bases: TGTGCCAGCAGCTTGAGTATAATGGCATATGGCTACACCTTC.

The genes are TRBV19 and TRBJ2-7; TRBD1 might be the D (7 bases). V was shortened by 10 bases and J by 5 bases, with 18 bases between the two germline ends. Per germline, CDR1 LNHDA and CDR2 SQIVND (reference sequence). The CDR3 extends over 13 amino acids. The CDR3 DNA is TGTGCCACAGGGGGGACAGCTTATCACGAGCAGTACTTC. This sequence encodes CATGGTAYHEQYF.

The chain employs TRBV5-6 and TRBJ1-5; 9 positions agree with TRBD1. V shed 0 bases and J 6 bases; nucleotides not matched to a gene: 4. CDR1 SGHDT and CDR2 YYEEEE come from the germline V gene. This CDR3 has 15 residues. The CDR3 spells CASSLGTGALQPQHF. For the CDR3, the DNA is TGTGCCAGCAGCTTGGGGACAGGGGCCCTTCAGCCCCAGCATTTT.

V usage is TRBV3-1 (or the pseudogene TRBV3-2) and J usage is TRBJ1-4; D uncertain. Germline lookup yields CDR1 LGHDT and CDR2 YNNKEL (reference sequence). The V and J ends lost 4 bases and 3 bases respectively, with 9 bases between them. The CDR3 runs 14 residues. CDR3 amino acids: CASSLGRSNEKLFF. DNA of the CDR3: TGTGCCAGCAGCCTTGGCAGGTCTAATGAAAAACTGTTTTTT.

Worth noting for this clone: Compared with germline, one end of the junction differs, possibly owing to a read error. The chain is built from TRBV7-8 and TRBJ2-1, with 8 bases identical to TRBD1. The CDR3 is 15 amino acids. Germline V CDR1 and CDR2: SGHVS, FQNEAQ. The CDR3 sequence: CASSSPGGSHNEQFF. Written as DNA, the CDR3 is TGTGCCAGCAGCTCCCCAGGGGGCTCCCACAATGAGCAGTTCTTC.

The chain couples TRBV28 to TRBJ1-1, with 9 bases aligning to TRBD1. Germline assignment: CDR1 MDHEN and CDR2 SYDVKM. Trimming at V came to 5 bases and at J to 5 bases, leaving 6 bases not matched to a gene. The CDR3 spans 14 residues. The CDR3 protein is CASSPGTGRTEAFF. The CDR3 DNA reads as TGTGCCAGCAGTCCCGGGACAGGGAGGACTGAAGCTTTCTTT.

The CDR3 protein is CASSGGQGIGELFF. The CDR3 DNA reads as TGTGCCAGCAGCGGCGGACAGGGGATCGGGGAGCTGTTTTTT. The chain employs TRBV9 and TRBJ2-2, with 9 bases aligning to TRBD1. CDR1 and CDR2 from the germline V gene are SGDLS and YYNGEE. CDR3 length: 14 amino acids. V was clipped by 3 bases and J by 7 bases; unmatched bases: 4.

V is TRBV20-1 and J is TRBJ2-1; 9 bases align to TRBD2. Germline-derived CDR1 and CDR2 are DFQATT and SNEGSKA (reference sequence). The CDR3 runs 15 residues. After removal of 3 bases from V and 6 bases from J, the junction contained 9 bases not matched to a gene. CDR3: CSASLVAGVVNEQFF. CDR3 DNA sequence: TGCAGTGCTAGTTTGGTAGCGGGAGTTGTCAATGAGCAGTTCTTC.

The chain has TRBV9 and TRBJ2-2; 10 bases agree with TRBD1. J gave up 4 bases and V 3 bases, and 9 bases lay outside the gene matches. The length of the CDR3 is 17 residues. Germline assignment: CDR1 SGDLS and CDR2 YYNGEE. The CDR3 DNA reads as TGTGCCAGCAGCGCCCCCCCAGGGACAGGGGCCACCGGGGAGCTGTTTTTT. This encodes CASSAPPGTGATGELFF. The whole variable domain, filled in from reference TRBV9 and TRBJ2-2, reads DSGVTQTPKHLITATGQRVTLRCSPRSGDLSVYWYQQSLDQGLQFLIQYYNGEERAKGNILERFSAQQFPDLHSELNLSSLELGDSALYFCASSAPPGTGATGELFFGEGSRLTVL.

The chain carries TRBV2 and TRBJ1-2, with TRBD1 matching over 12 bases. Germline values: CDR1 SNHLY, CDR2 FYNNEI. J lost 4 bases, V lost 6 bases, and 6 bases had no gene match. CDR3 length: 15 residues. The CDR3 sequence is CASSAGQGAIYGYTF. The CDR3 nucleotides read TGTGCCAGCAGCGCGGGACAGGGGGCGATCTATGGCTACACCTTC. Full variable domain (remainder filled in from reference TRBV2 and TRBJ1-2): EPEVTQTPSHQVTQMGQEVILRCVPISNHLYFYWYRQILGQKVEFLVSFYNNEISEKSEIFDDQFSVERPDGSNFTLKIRSTKLEDSAMYFCASSAGQGAIYGYTFGSGTRLTVV.

The V gene is TRBV27, the J gene TRBJ2-5; tentative D call: TRBD2 (6 bases). The CDR3 covers 13 residues. The V end lost 7 bases, the J end lost 5 bases, and 14 bases lay between the germline ends. Germline V gives CDR1 MNHEY, CDR2 SMNVEV (reference sequence). The CDR3 spells CASKAGRLETQYF. CDR3 nucleotides: TGTGCCAGCAAGGCGGGACGGTTGGAGACCCAGTACTTC.

The CDR3, as DNA: TGTGCCAGCACCGCGGACAGCGTATATGGCTACACCTTC. This gives the protein CASTADSVYGYTF. V usage is TRBV12-3 or TRBV12-4 and J usage is TRBJ1-2; a weak D match, TRBD1 (6 bases). There are 13 residues in the CDR3. With 7 bases removed from V and 5 bases from J, the gap between germline ends came to 14 bases.

This clone was seen a single time. The chain couples TRBV28 to TRBJ1-1; no definite D call. The CDR3 is 16 amino acids. V shed 5 bases and J shed 1 base, with 17 bases lying between them. In germline, CDR1 is MDHEN, CDR2 SYDVKM. Here the CDR3 reads CASSPNPLSQNTEAFF. For the CDR3, the DNA is TGTGCCAGCAGTCCCAACCCTCTTTCACAGAACACTGAAGCTTTCTTT.

This clone was recorded many times. CDR3 nucleotides: TGTGCCAGCAGTTTGGGGAAACTAGCGGGGTTAGCCTACGAGCAGTACTTC. Amino acids: CASSLGKLAGLAYEQYF. V gene TRBV27 combines with J gene TRBJ2-7; 10 bases are shared with TRBD2. Germline V gives CDR1 MNHEY, CDR2 SMNVEV (reference sequence). After removal of 3 bases from V and 2 bases from J, the junction contained 10 bases not matched to a gene. There are 17 residues in the CDR3.

The chain combines TRBV29-1 with TRBJ2-7; D perhaps matches TRBD2 (6 bases). Germline CDR1 is SQVTM and CDR2 is ANQGSEA. The CDR3 extends over 15 amino acids. With 6 bases removed from V and 0 bases from J, the gap between germline ends came to 18 bases. CDR3 sequence reads: CSVGGGDLSSYEQYF. The CDR3 region has the DNA TGCAGCGTCGGAGGCGGGGACCTAAGCTCCTACGAGCAGTACTTC.

In this sample, this clone turned up once. The rearrangement links TRBV19 to TRBJ1-5; no firm D call. Trimming pared 3 bases from V and 0 bases from J, leaving 9 bases between. There are 15 residues in the CDR3. From germline, CDR1 is LNHDA and CDR2 SQIVND (reference sequence). The CDR3 here is CASSMGRSSNQPQHF. The CDR3 region has the DNA TGTGCCAGTAGTATGGGTAGGAGTAGCAATCAGCCCCAGCATTTT.

The V call is TRBV28, the J call TRBJ2-4, with D perhaps matching TRBD2 (6 bases). This CDR3 region has 15 residues. Trimming took 4 bases from V and 2 from J, leaving 12 bases between them. Germline lookup yields CDR1 MDHEN and CDR2 SYDVKM. The CDR3 DNA sequence: TGTGCCAGCAGTTCCGCCGGGGGTTCCAAAAACATTCAGTACTTC. Its protein is CASSSAGGSKNIQYF.

The chain uses TRBV2 and TRBJ1-5, with no clear D. The germline V gene has CDR1 SNHLY and CDR2 FYNNEI. V dropped 1 base and J dropped 16 bases, with 17 bases sitting between them. This CDR3 is 13 amino acids long. The CDR3 reads CASSEVIDGAGHF. CDR3 DNA: TGTGCCAGCAGTGAAGTAATTGACGGCGCAGGTCATTTT. Supplemented by reference TRBV2 and TRBJ1-5, the full variable domain reads EPEVTQTPSHQVTQMGQEVILRCVPISNHLYFYWYRQILGQKVEFLVSFYNNEISEKSEIFDDQFSVERPDGSNFTLKIRSTKLEDSAMYFCASSEVIDGAGHFGDGTRLSIL.

This clone has more than one count but fewer than ten. The chain employs TRBV20-1 and TRBJ1-1; TRBD1 is a possible D gene (6 bases). The CDR3 is 13 residues long. Germline values: CDR1 DFQATT, CDR2 SNEGSKA (reference sequence). With 3 bases removed from V and 2 bases from J, the gap between germline ends came to 10 bases. CDR3 sequence: CSASSQGNTEAFF. DNA for the CDR3: TGCAGTGCTAGTTCACAGGGAAACACTGAAGCTTTCTTT.

This clone appeared once. The CDR3 DNA reads as TGTGCCAGCAGCTTAGGGAACAGAGAAGCTTTCTTT. It encodes CASSLGNREAFF. The chain is built from TRBV7-8 and TRBJ1-1, with unresolved D. The CDR3 length is 12 residues. Trimming cost V 1 base and J 8 bases, with 8 bases left between them. Germline V gene data show CDR1 as SGHVS and CDR2 as FQNEAQ.

This chain connects TRBV10-3 to TRBJ1-2; no definite D call. V gave up 6 bases and J gave up 7 bases, with 15 bases separating them. CDR1 ENHRY and CDR2 SYGVKD come from the germline V gene. The CDR3 extends over 13 amino acids. The CDR3 is CAIREEGLGGYTF. CDR3 DNA sequence: TGTGCCATCAGGGAGGAGGGTCTGGGTGGCTACACCTTC.

In its sample, this clone was seen a few times. The chain has TRBV7-9 and TRBJ2-3; 12 nucleotides match TRBD2. The trim removed 3 bases at V and 2 bases at J, leaving 3 bases unmatched. CDR3 length: 16 residues. Germline V CDR1 and CDR2: SEHNR, FQNEAQ (reference sequence). CDR3 sequence: CASSLTSGRPTDTQYF. Here the CDR3 DNA reads TGTGCCAGCAGCTTGACTAGCGGGAGACCCACAGATACGCAGTATTTT.

A few counts support this clone. The chain couples TRBV6-5 to TRBJ2-7, with 7 bases fitting TRBD1. Germline loops: CDR1 MNHEY, CDR2 SVGAGI. V gave up 6 bases and J gave up 6 bases; unmatched junction bases: 11. The CDR3 length is 14 residues. CDR3 loop: CASRDPGQTGEQYF. DNA of the CDR3: TGTGCCAGCAGGGACCCGGGACAGACAGGCGAGCAGTACTTC.